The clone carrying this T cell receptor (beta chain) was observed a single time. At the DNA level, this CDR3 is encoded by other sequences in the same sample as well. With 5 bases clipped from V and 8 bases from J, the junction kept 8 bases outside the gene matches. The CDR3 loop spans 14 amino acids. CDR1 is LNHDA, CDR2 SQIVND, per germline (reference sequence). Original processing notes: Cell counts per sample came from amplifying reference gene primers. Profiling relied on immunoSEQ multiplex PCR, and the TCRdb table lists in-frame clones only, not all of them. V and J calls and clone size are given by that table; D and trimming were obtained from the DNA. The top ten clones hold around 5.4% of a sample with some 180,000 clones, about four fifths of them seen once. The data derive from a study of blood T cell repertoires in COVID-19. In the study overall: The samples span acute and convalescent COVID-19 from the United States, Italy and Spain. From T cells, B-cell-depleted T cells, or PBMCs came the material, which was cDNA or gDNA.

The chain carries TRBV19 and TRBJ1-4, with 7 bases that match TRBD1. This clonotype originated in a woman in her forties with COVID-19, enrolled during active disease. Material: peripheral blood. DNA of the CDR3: TGTGCCAGTAGTCTAAGACAGGGAGGAGAAAAACTGTTTTTT. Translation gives CASSLRQGGEKLFF.